This T cell receptor beta chain was recorded in a study of cytomegalovirus exposure and HLA in healthy donors. Study results and limitations: Association with HLA alleles at 0.05 false discovery rate was found for 15,000 to 20,000 TCR beta sequences in a later analysis. CMV antigen specificity of three CMV-associated chains was confirmed in vitro.

The primer mix had 60 Vbeta and 13 Jbeta primers. The table came from immunoSEQ multiplex PCR; TCRdb's copy has only in-frame clones and leaves some out. The sample yields about 160,000 clones, about 80% seen once. This clone showed up just a few times. Its antigen is as yet unknown. Germline CDR1 and CDR2: SGDLS and YYNGEE. V was shortened by 2 bases and J by 2 bases, with 8 bases between the two germline ends. CDR3 length: 15 residues. The TCR originated in a man younger than 40 in good health and CMV-seropositive. This chain links TRBV9 with TRBJ2-6; D is unresolved. Sequenced input: PBMCs. The CDR3 DNA reads TGTGCCAGCAGCGTTGATCCGGCTGGGGCCAACGTCCTGACTTTC. Amino acid sequence: CASSVDPAGANVLTF.